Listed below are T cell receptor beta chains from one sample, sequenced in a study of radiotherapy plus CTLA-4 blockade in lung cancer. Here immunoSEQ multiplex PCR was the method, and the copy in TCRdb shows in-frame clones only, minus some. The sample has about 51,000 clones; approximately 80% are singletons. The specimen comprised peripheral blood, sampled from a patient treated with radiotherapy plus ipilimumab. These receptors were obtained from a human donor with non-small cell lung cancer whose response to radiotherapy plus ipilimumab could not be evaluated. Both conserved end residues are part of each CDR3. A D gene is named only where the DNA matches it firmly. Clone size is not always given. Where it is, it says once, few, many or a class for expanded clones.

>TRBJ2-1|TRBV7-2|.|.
CASSLLLGGDNEQFF
TGTGCCAGCAGCCTCCTTTTAGGGGGAGACAATGAGCAGTTCTTC
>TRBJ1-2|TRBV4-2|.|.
CASSQVAGAVGYTF
TGTGCCAGCAGCCAAGTGGCGGGGGCGGTTGGCTACACCTTC
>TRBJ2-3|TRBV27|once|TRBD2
CASSQSGRADTQYF
TGTGCCAGCAGTCAAAGCGGGAGAGCAGATACGCAGTATTTT
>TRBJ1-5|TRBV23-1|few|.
CASSQEGIRQPQHF
TGCGCCAGCAGTCAGGAGGGAATCCGTCAGCCCCAGCATTTT
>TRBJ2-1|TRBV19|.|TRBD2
CASSIRVAGGDNEQFF
TGTGCCAGTAGTATTCGGGTAGCGGGGGGGGACAATGAGCAGTTCTTC
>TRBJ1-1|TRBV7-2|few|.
CASSSRIYGMNTEAFF
TGTGCCAGCAGCTCCAGGATTTACGGAATGAACACTGAAGCTTTCTTT
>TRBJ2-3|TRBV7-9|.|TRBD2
CASSSRTSGGPDTQYF
TGTGCCAGCAGCTCCAGGACTAGCGGGGGGCCAGATACGCAGTATTTT
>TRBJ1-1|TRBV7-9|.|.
CASSLAQSTEAFF
TGTGCCAGCAGCTTAGCACAGAGCACTGAAGCTTTCTTT
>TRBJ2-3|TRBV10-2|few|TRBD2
CASSESLRGAMTDTQYF
TGCGCCAGCAGTGAGTCGTTGCGGGGGGCCATGACGGATACGCAGTATTTT
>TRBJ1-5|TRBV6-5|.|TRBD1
CASRPTGLNQPQHF
TGTGCCAGCAGACCGACAGGGCTCAATCAGCCCCAGCATTTT
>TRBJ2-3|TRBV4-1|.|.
CASSQVYLGGGASTDTQYF
TGCGCCAGCAGCCAAGTTTACCTCGGAGGGGGGGCTAGCACAGATACGCAGTATTTT
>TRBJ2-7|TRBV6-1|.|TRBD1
CASSEVVGPGQLF
TGTGCCAGCAGTGAAGTCGTGGGGCCGGGACAGCTCTTC
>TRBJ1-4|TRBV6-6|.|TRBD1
CASTLDRVEEKLFF
TGTGCCAGCACCTTGGACAGGGTGGAGGAAAAACTGTTTTTT
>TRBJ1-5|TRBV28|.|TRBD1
CASSFHRGVQPQHF
TGTGCCAGCAGTTTCCACAGGGGTGTGCAGCCCCAGCATTTT
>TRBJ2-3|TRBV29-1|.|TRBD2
CSVEGLAGAHFLDTQYF
TGCAGCGTTGAAGGACTAGCGGGGGCCCATTTTCTGGATACGCAGTATTTT
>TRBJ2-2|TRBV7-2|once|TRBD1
CASSLAQGLVTGELFF
TGTGCCAGCAGCTTAGCACAGGGGTTGGTCACCGGGGAGCTGTTTTTT
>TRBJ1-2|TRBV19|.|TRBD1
CASSNRGSGGYTF
TGTGCCAGTAGTAACAGGGGTTCGGGCGGCTACACCTTC
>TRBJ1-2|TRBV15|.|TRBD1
CATSIKTGQDLYGYTF
TGTGCCACCAGCATAAAAACGGGACAGGATCTCTATGGCTACACCTTC
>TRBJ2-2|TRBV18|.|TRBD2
CASSPLAGDTGELFF
TGTGCCAGCTCACCCCTAGCGGGGGACACCGGGGAGCTGTTTTTT
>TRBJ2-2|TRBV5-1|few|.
CASSLEGNANTGELFF
TGCGCCAGCAGCTTGGAGGGGAACGCGAACACCGGGGAGCTGTTTTTT
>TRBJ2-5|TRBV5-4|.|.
CASSLTRSLLFQETQYF
TGTGCCAGCAGCTTAACTAGGTCTCTTCTTTTCCAAGAGACCCAGTACTTC
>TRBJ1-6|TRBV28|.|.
CASSLATTRNSPLHF
TGTGCCAGCAGTTTGGCGACAACTCGTAATTCACCCCTCCACTTT
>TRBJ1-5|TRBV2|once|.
CATQGSNQPQHF
TGTGCCACCCAGGGTTCCAATCAGCCCCAGCATTTT
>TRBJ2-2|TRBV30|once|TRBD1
CAWSRQGTGELFF
TGTGCCTGGAGTCGACAGGGCACCGGGGAGCTGTTTTTT
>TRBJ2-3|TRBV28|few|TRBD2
CASTPLDLAGATDTQYF
TGTGCCAGCACCCCCCTAGATTTAGCGGGGGCCACAGATACGCAGTATTTT
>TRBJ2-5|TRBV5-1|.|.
CASSLVGGPGETQYF
TGCGCCAGCAGCTTGGTGGGGGGGCCTGGGGAGACCCAGTACTTC
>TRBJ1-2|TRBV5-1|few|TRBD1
CASSLGFTGQGRDGYTF
TGCGCCAGCAGCTTGGGGTTCACTGGACAGGGAAGGGATGGCTACACCTTC
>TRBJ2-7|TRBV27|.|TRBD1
CASSQQGPREEQYF
TGTGCCAGCAGCCAACAGGGGCCCCGGGAAGAGCAGTACTTC
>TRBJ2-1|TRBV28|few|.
CASSLSSAWSSYNEQFF
TGTGCCAGCAGTTTATCTTCAGCGTGGAGCTCCTACAATGAGCAGTTCTTC
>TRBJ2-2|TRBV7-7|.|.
CASSQTGGATTGELFF
TGTGCCAGCAGCCAAACAGGGGGGGCGACCACCGGGGAGCTGTTTTTT